The rows below give T cell receptor beta chains drawn from one sample of a study of identical twins. Via MiXCR, TCRdb re-called the 5' RACE reads, giving one row per CDR3 protein. This sample has 1,800,000 or so distinct CDR3 sequences; around a third occur once, and the top ten carry 0.25% to 0.3%. Sequencing was carried out using cord blood. The receptors originated from a newborn girl in good health. Each CDR3 is given without its conserved first and last residue. The order of the fields is CDR3 length, V gene, CDR3 protein.

16 TRBV7-2 ASVAGGLAPRSSYEQY
12 TRBV20-1 SARARGSTDTQY
12 TRBV12-3/TRBV12-4 TSSLGLLNTGAF
13 TRBV7-2 ASSLAWETKNGYT
14 TRBV11-2 ASSLDLRGQNTEAF
15 TRBV28 ASSRRPSPEGGTEAF
12 TRBV10-3 AIREYMTNYGYT
12 TRBV28 ASSPRGRLGTQY
12 TRBV5-1 ASSLEGSRYEQY
13 TRBV20-1 SARDPRISSYEQY
12 TRBV6-5 ASSYPLGAYEQY
10 TRBV2 ASSEGLGEQF
16 TRBV4-2 ASSQELSSGDLQETQY
15 TRBV4-2 ASSQGLDLAKTDTQY
13 TRBV7-2 ASSLGGTNTDTQY
12 TRBV28 ASRSVGRGYGYT
11 TRBV6-5 ASSDGLEEKLF
13 TRBV12-3/TRBV12-4 ASSRASGITGELF
12 TRBV20-1 SARTSGPHNEQF
13 TRBV6-1 ASSEQLQGRYGYT
12 TRBV20-1 SASYGGAHNEQF
11 TRBV2 ASSELGTGELF